Following are 13 T cell receptor beta chains from one sample sequenced in a study of blood T cell repertoires in COVID-19. Libraries were prepared by immunoSEQ multiplex PCR; TCRdb keeps only in-frame clonotypes and omits some of them. The sample holds 310,000 or so clones, almost 90% seen once. The sample consisted of peripheral blood. The receptors stem from a woman aged 25-40 years with COVID-19, enrolled during active disease.

As to this clone: In the same sample, other DNA sequences code for this CDR3. The chain employs TRBV7-2 and TRBJ2-3; D remains ambiguous. Trimming shortened V by 5 bases and J by 5 bases, and 8 bases separated the two germline ends. Per the germline V gene, CDR1 is SGHTA and CDR2 is FQGNSA. The CDR3 length is 12 residues. The DNA of the CDR3 is TGTGCCAGCAGCCCTACGAGAGATACGCAGTATTTT. This gives the protein CASSPTRDTQYF. The complete variable domain, with remaining parts taken from reference TRBV7-2 and TRBJ2-3, reads GAGVSQSPSNKVTEKGKDVELRCDPISGHTALYWYRQSLGQGLEFLIYFQGNSAPDKSGLPSDRFSAERTGGSVSTLTIQRTQQEDSAVYLCASSPTRDTQYFGPGTRLTVL.

V usage is TRBV30 and J usage is TRBJ1-6, with 7 bases fitting TRBD1. The germline V gene has CDR1 GTSNPN and CDR2 SVGIG (reference sequence). The CDR3 extends over 17 amino acids. J was trimmed by 6 bases and V by 0 bases; bases with no gene match: 11. CDR3 in DNA: TGTGCCTGGAGTGTATATGGAGACAGGGCGTTTAATTCACCCCTCCACTTT. This translates into CAWSVYGDRAFNSPLHF.

V gene TRBV27 combines with J gene TRBJ2-7; 8 bases align to TRBD2. In germline, CDR1 is MNHEY, CDR2 SMNVEV (reference sequence). There are 14 residues in the CDR3. Germline trimming cut 6 bases from V and 4 bases from J; bases unmatched to any gene: 8. The CDR3 is CASRVAGQLYEQYF. CDR3 sequence (DNA): TGTGCCAGCAGGGTAGCGGGACAACTTTACGAGCAGTACTTC.

The rearrangement uses TRBV21-1 and TRBJ2-7; the tabulated D call, TRBD1, remains unverified against the DNA. TRBV21-1 is an annotated pseudogene. This CDR3 comprises 18 residues. CDR3 DNA sequence: TGTGCCAGCAGCTACACGGACAGATTACGGGACCCAACCTACGAGCAGTACTTC. It encodes CASSYTDRLRDPTYEQYF.

The J gene is TRBJ2-7, the V gene TRBV5-1; TRBD2 is a possible D gene (6 bases). V was trimmed by 4 bases and J by 2 bases, leaving 13 bases between them. The V gene's germline CDR1 is SGHRS and CDR2 YFSETQ. This CDR3 has 14 residues. CDR3 in DNA: TGCGCCAGCAGCCCTGGTGGAGGGCCCTACGAGCAGTACTTC. This encodes CASSPGGGPYEQYF.

The chain is built from TRBV28 and TRBJ1-1; D may be TRBD1 (6 bases). From germline, CDR1 is MDHEN and CDR2 SYDVKM. The CDR3 loop spans 12 amino acids. V dropped 7 bases and J dropped 11 bases, with 17 bases sitting between them. CDR3 amino acids: CASTLLQGAAFF. In DNA form, the CDR3 reads TGTGCCAGCACCCTATTACAGGGAGCCGCTTTCTTT.

The chain is built from TRBV30 and TRBJ2-3, with 8 bases fitting TRBD2. V trimming: 3 bases; J trimming: 4 bases; junction bases outside the gene matches: 9. Germline CDR1 GTSNPN, CDR2 SVGIG (reference sequence). This CDR3 comprises 15 residues. For the CDR3, the DNA is TGTGCCTGGAGGGCTGCGGGGGGAGGGGCAGATACGCAGTATTTT. Residues: CAWRAAGGGADTQYF.

The chain combines TRBV30 with TRBJ2-5, with TRBD2 matching 7 bases. V gave up 5 bases and J gave up 5 bases; unmatched junction bases: 5. The CDR3 totals 12 residues. Germline CDR1 reads GTSNPN; CDR2 reads SVGIG (reference sequence). As DNA, the CDR3 is TGTGCCTGGTCGGGGGGTTTTGAGACCCAGTACTTC. It is translated as CAWSGGFETQYF.

The V gene is TRBV3-1 (or the pseudogene TRBV3-2), the J gene TRBJ2-7; D not certain. The CDR3 has 12 amino acids. CDR1 LGHDT and CDR2 YNNKEL come from the germline V gene (reference sequence). V lost 0 bases and J 5 bases, leaving 5 bases between the germline ends. CDR3 loop: CASSQDLNEQYF. The CDR3 nucleotides are TGTGCCAGCAGCCAAGATCTAAACGAGCAGTACTTC.

V is TRBV14 and J is TRBJ2-7, with 14 bases matching TRBD2. The CDR3 is made up of 17 amino acids. Germline trimming cut 3 bases from V and 3 bases from J; bases unmatched to any gene: 7. Looked up from germline, CDR1 is SGHDN and CDR2 is FVKESK. CDR3 sequence reads: CASSQTMGLAGDYEQYF. The CDR3 coding sequence is TGTGCCAGCAGCCAGACCATGGGACTAGCGGGAGACTACGAGCAGTACTTC.

V is TRBV7-2 and J is TRBJ2-7, with 10 bases aligning to TRBD2. This CDR3 region has 16 residues. Unmatched junction bases numbered 9, after V lost 4 bases and J lost 3 bases. Germline V gene data show CDR1 as SGHTA and CDR2 as FQGNSA. The CDR3 loop reads CASSSALAGALYEQYF. CDR3 in DNA: TGTGCCAGCAGCTCGGCCCTAGCGGGAGCCCTCTACGAGCAGTACTTC.

The chain has TRBV9 and TRBJ2-5; D might be TRBD1 (6 bases). This CDR3 is built from 15 residues. Germline CDR1 and CDR2: SGDLS and YYNGEE. Trimming took 1 base from V and 0 from J, leaving 10 bases between them. The CDR3 nucleotides are TGTGCCAGCAGCGTATTGGGGACAAACCAAGAGACCCAGTACTTC. As protein: CASSVLGTNQETQYF.

The rearrangement uses TRBV5-1 and TRBJ2-7, with no clear D. CDR3 length: 12 residues. Trimming removed 4 bases from V and 7 bases from J, with 12 bases in between. CDR1 and CDR2 (germline): SGHRS, YFSETQ. CDR3 coding DNA: TGCGCCAGCAGCCTGACACCTTTGGAGCAGTACTTC. As protein: CASSLTPLEQYF.